Presented here are 13 T cell receptor beta chains from one specimen sequenced in a study of regulatory T cells in long-lasting Graves disease. Relying on iRepertoire HTBI primers and Arm-PCR of CDR3 regions, the team built TCR beta libraries. TCRdb independently ran MiXCR on the multiplex PCR reads; one entry per CDR3 protein. The repertoire holds hundreds of thousands of distinct CDR3 sequences, with approximately 23% as singletons. Sample time point: persistent/refractory GD, antithyroid drugs over 5 years with positive TRAb. Preparation of the TCR library used RNA extracted from PBMCs. Sequencing was performed on peripheral blood mononuclear cells (PBMCs), taken when the disease was refractory, from a patient treated with antithyroid drugs. Every receptor here comes from a female donor with Graves disease.

In its sample, this clonotype was seen once. The J gene is TRBJ2-7, the V gene TRBV7-2; unclear D gene. CDR1 SGHTA and CDR2 FQGNSA come from the germline V gene. V lost 2 bases and J lost 3, with 5 bases in between. The CDR3 covers 12 residues. CDR3 sequence: CASSLQLYEQYF. CDR3 DNA: TGTGCCAGCAGCTTACAGCTCTACGAGCAGTACTTC.

In this sample, this clonotype turned up many times. This rearrangement joins TRBV11-1 to TRBJ1-2; D not certain. The CDR3 extends over 13 amino acids. Trimming shortened V by 1 base and J by 4 bases, and 7 bases separated the two germline ends. Germline V CDR1 and CDR2: SGHAT, FQDESV (reference sequence). The DNA for the CDR3 is TGTGCCAGCAGCTTAGACCACCGCTATGGCTACACCTTC. As protein: CASSLDHRYGYTF.

Regarding this clonotype: This may be a read error: a much more frequent sequence differs by one nucleotide. This rearrangement joins TRBV7-8 to TRBJ1-4; 9 bases are a match to TRBD1. The V gene end was trimmed by 6 bases and the J gene end by 8 bases; junction bases not matched to a gene: 7. This CDR3 has 14 residues. Germline assignment: CDR1 SGHVS and CDR2 FQNEAQ. CDR3 region: CASSSTGGREKLFF. The CDR3 coding sequence is TGTGCCAGCAGTTCGACAGGGGGTCGGGAAAAACTGTTTTTT.

This clonotype was detected a few times. The chain joins TRBV7-9 to TRBJ1-2; D not certain. Germline loops: CDR1 SEHNR, CDR2 FQNEAQ (reference sequence). The CDR3 has 14 amino acids. V lost 5 bases to trimming and J lost 4 bases, with 14 bases between them. The DNA of the CDR3 is TGTGCCAGCAGCCAAGAAGGTCTGACCTATGGCTACACCTTC. This encodes CASSQEGLTYGYTF.

This clonotype was detected ten times or more. The CDR3 loop reads CATTRQLNYGYTF. Written as DNA, the CDR3 is TGTGCCACCACGAGACAGCTTAACTATGGCTACACCTTC. This rearrangement joins TRBV24-1 to TRBJ1-2, with D possibly TRBD1 on 5 matching bases. The CDR3 extends over 13 amino acids. The V gene lost 8 bases and the J gene lost 1 base, with 10 bases spanning the gap. CDR1 is KGHDR and CDR2 is SFDVKD in the germline V gene.

This clonotype showed up just a few times. The J gene is TRBJ1-4, the V gene TRBV19; D ambiguous. Trimming took off 5 bases at V and 4 bases at J, with 20 bases between the two ends. CDR3 length: 17 residues. The V gene's germline CDR1 is LNHDA and CDR2 SQIVND (reference sequence). CDR3 nucleotides: TGTGCCAGTAGTGTCACCCGGGGAGAGGGAATTAATGAAAAACTGTTTTTT. Residues: CASSVTRGEGINEKLFF.

The rearrangement joins TRBV30 to TRBJ1-2; possible D gene TRBD1, 6 bases. This CDR3 comprises 13 residues. Germline V gives CDR1 GTSNPN, CDR2 SVGIG (reference sequence). Trimming stripped 0 bases from V and 8 bases from J, with 13 bases between. This chain's CDR3 is CAWSVNREAGYTF. In DNA, the CDR3 is TGTGCCTGGAGTGTAAACAGGGAAGCCGGCTACACCTTC.

This clonotype was seen a few times. The chain recombines TRBV28 with TRBJ2-1, with D possibly TRBD2 on 5 matching bases. V was clipped by 7 bases and J by 2 bases, with 15 bases between them. CDR3 length equals 15 residues. Germline values: CDR1 MDHEN, CDR2 SYDVKM. In nucleotides, the CDR3 is TGTGCCAGCACTTTCGGAGGACGGACCTACAATGAGCAGTTCTTC. Translated: CASTFGGRTYNEQFF. The complete variable domain, with remaining parts taken from reference TRBV28 and TRBJ2-1, reads DVKVTQSSRYLVKRTGEKVFLECVQDMDHENMFWYRQDPGLGLRLIYFSYDVKMKEKGDIPEGYSVSREKKERFSLILESASTNQTSMYLCASTFGGRTYNEQFFGPGTRLTVL.

The rearrangement links TRBV7-2 to TRBJ2-7, with 7 bases aligning to TRBD2. Germline-derived CDR1 and CDR2 are SGHTA and FQGNSA. V trimming: 5 bases; J trimming: 2 bases; junction bases outside the gene matches: 9. CDR3 length: 15 amino acids. For the CDR3, the DNA is TGTGCCAGCAGCCCAGGGACTACGATACCCTACGAGCAGTACTTC. Protein: CASSPGTTIPYEQYF. Using reference TRBV7-2 and TRBJ2-7 for the parts outside the CDR3, the full variable domain is GAGVSQSPSNKVTEKGKDVELRCDPISGHTALYWYRQSLGQGLEFLIYFQGNSAPDKSGLPSDRFSAERTGGSVSTLTIQRTQQEDSAVYLCASSPGTTIPYEQYFGPGTRLTVT.

This clonotype was seen at least ten times. V gene TRBV7-2 combines with J gene TRBJ1-2; tentatively, D is TRBD1 (5 bases). CDR3 size: 14 residues. The germline CDR1 and CDR2 sequences are SGHTA and FQGNSA. V gave up 4 bases and J gave up 5 bases, with 14 bases separating them. The CDR3 DNA is TGTGCCAGCAGCTCCAGGTCTAAGGGGTATGGCTACACCTTC. Its translation: CASSSRSKGYGYTF.

The chain couples TRBV27 to TRBJ2-7, with D perhaps matching TRBD1 (6 bases). The CDR3 contains 13 residues. Germline V CDR1 and CDR2: MNHEY, SMNVEV (reference sequence). V gave up 2 bases and J gave up 5 bases, with 10 bases separating them. The DNA of the CDR3 is TGTGCCAGCAGTTTAACAGGGTTAAACGAGCAGTACTTC. Protein sequence: CASSLTGLNEQYF.

The rearrangement links TRBV6-1 to TRBJ2-7; perhaps TRBD2 as D (6 bases). There are 16 residues in the CDR3. Germline lookup yields CDR1 MNHNS and CDR2 SASEGT. Between the trimmed V and J ends, which lost 8 bases and 3 bases, there was a span of 23 bases. As DNA, the CDR3 is TGTGCCAGCGCCCCTTCGAGGGACTCGCCCCACTACGAGCAGTACTTC. Its translation: CASAPSRDSPHYEQYF.

This clonotype showed up many times. This rearrangement joins TRBV28 to TRBJ1-2; 10 bases match TRBD1. The CDR3 length is 15 residues. J gave up 8 bases and V 5 bases, and 11 bases lay outside the gene matches. Germline CDR1 is MDHEN and CDR2 is SYDVKM. This CDR3 is CASSPPLRDRGGYTF. The DNA for the CDR3 is TGTGCCAGCAGTCCCCCTCTCCGGGACAGGGGAGGCTACACCTTC.